This entry describes one TCR beta chain. The sample originates from a study of blood T cell repertoires in COVID-19. Study-level information: COVID-19 samples collected from the United States, Italy and Spain covered acute and convalescent phases. PBMCs, B-cell-depleted T cells, or T cells were the source of the cDNA or gDNA that made up the material.

V shed 4 bases and J shed 1 base, with 7 bases lying between them. CDR1 and CDR2 (germline): ENHRY, SYGVKD. The length of the CDR3 is 14 residues. Sequencing used immunoSEQ multiplex PCR; TCRdb keeps in-frame clones, though not all of them. This table holds a few hundred thousand clones, roughly 80% found once. This sequence joins TRBV10-3 and TRBJ2-2; D is undetermined. The TCR was taken from an elderly woman with acute or convalescent COVID-19. The material sequenced was peripheral blood. The CDR3 DNA reads TGTGCCATCAGTGCGGGTCAGAACACCGGGGAGCTGTTTTTT. Translating it yields CAISAGQNTGELFF.